The present TCR beta chain was sequenced within a study of cytomegalovirus exposure and HLA in healthy donors. About the research overall: In an earlier analysis, 95 million to 140 million unique TCR beta sequences were found from 150 million to 200 million T cells.

Unmatched junction bases numbered 8, after V lost 8 bases and J lost 4 bases. CDR3 length: 14 amino acids. The germline V gene has CDR1 SEHNR and CDR2 FQNEAQ (reference sequence). The PCR employed 60 Vbeta primers together with 13 Jbeta primers. Produced via immunoSEQ multiplex PCR; TCRdb's table is partial and in-frame only. The table lists around 210,000 clones, more than 65% of them singletons. Study results and caveats: Common viral pathogens seemed, in a later analysis, to connect with several of the most significant clusters. A reported reduction in N-insertions relative to the approximately 670-donor mean was seen in an Asian-associated ancestry cluster in a later analysis. The productive fraction for most TCR beta V segments was about 90% or about 30% in an earlier analysis.

Worth noting for this clone: Its specificity is unknown.

The sequence was obtained from a man aged 50 or older in good health and CMV-seronegative. Sequenced: PBMCs. The chain links TRBV7-9 to TRBJ2-3, with 8 bases identical to TRBD1. CDR3 protein: CASLGRGLSDTQYF. The CDR3 region has the DNA TGTGCCAGCCTGGGCAGGGGGCTATCAGATACGCAGTATTTT.